These T cell receptor beta chains were read from a single sample in a study of OX40 agonist ivuxolimab in advanced cancers. Sequenced by immunoSEQ multiplex PCR; TCRdb stores in-frame clones only, minus some. The sample has tens of thousands of clones; about 82% are singletons. The sequencing used CD4+ or CD8+ T cells sorted from blood, collected in a trial of the OX40 agonist ivuxolimab. The receptor set was obtained from an adult with an advanced solid tumor such as melanoma, head and neck, liver or kidney cancer. Each CDR3 is given with its conserved first and last residue. Each record gives: J gene, D gene, CDR3 length, V gene, clone size, CDR3 DNA, CDR3 protein. The D gene is left open where the match is weak. A row's size may be missing; if present it is once, few, many or a size class.

j_gene: TRBJ2-1; d_gene: NA; len: 14; v_gene: TRBV11-3; abundance: NA; CDR3nt: TGTGCCAGCAGCTTAGACGGGCTTTACAATGAGCAGTTCTTC; CDR3aa: CASSLDGLYNEQFF
j_gene: TRBJ1-6; d_gene: NA; len: 15; v_gene: TRBV6-6; abundance: NA; CDR3nt: TGTGCCAGCAGTTACGTGGGCTCCTATAATTCACCCCTCCACTTT; CDR3aa: CASSYVGSYNSPLHF
j_gene: TRBJ1-4; d_gene: NA; len: 16; v_gene: TRBV6-5; abundance: NA; CDR3nt: TGTGCCAGCAGTTATCGGTGGGGGGGAAGGGGTGAAAAACTGTTTTTT; CDR3aa: CASSYRWGGRGEKLFF
j_gene: TRBJ2-5; d_gene: TRBD1; len: 16; v_gene: TRBV27; abundance: NA; CDR3nt: TGTGCCAGCAGTTTGTCCGGGACAGGGAGCCAAGAGACCCAGTACTTC; CDR3aa: CASSLSGTGSQETQYF
j_gene: TRBJ1-4; d_gene: NA; len: 14; v_gene: TRBV6-1; abundance: NA; CDR3nt: TGTGCCAGCAGTGATCAGCCAACTAATGAAAAACTGTTTTTT; CDR3aa: CASSDQPTNEKLFF
j_gene: TRBJ2-3; d_gene: TRBD1; len: 16; v_gene: TRBV5-6; abundance: NA; CDR3nt: TGTGCCAGCAGCTTGGCCCGGACAGGGACGACAGATACGCAGTATTTT; CDR3aa: CASSLARTGTTDTQYF
j_gene: TRBJ2-5; d_gene: NA; len: 12; v_gene: TRBV11-2; abundance: NA; CDR3nt: TGTGCCAGCAGCTTAAATGGGGAGACCCAGTACTTC; CDR3aa: CASSLNGETQYF
j_gene: TRBJ2-3; d_gene: NA; len: 14; v_gene: TRBV18; abundance: NA; CDR3nt: TGTGCCAGCTCACCAGTGGAGGGGACAGATACGCAGTATTTT; CDR3aa: CASSPVEGTDTQYF
j_gene: TRBJ1-3; d_gene: NA; len: 14; v_gene: TRBV6-5; abundance: NA; CDR3nt: TGTGCCAGCAGTTACGGGAGCCGCGGAAACACCATATATTTT; CDR3aa: CASSYGSRGNTIYF
j_gene: TRBJ2-1; d_gene: TRBD1; len: 16; v_gene: TRBV11-3; abundance: NA; CDR3nt: TGTGCCAGCAGCCTAACGGGACAGATAGTCTACAATGAGCAGTTCTTC; CDR3aa: CASSLTGQIVYNEQFF
j_gene: TRBJ2-7; d_gene: NA; len: 16; v_gene: TRBV19; abundance: NA; CDR3nt: TGTGCCAGTAGTATAGATTGGGGCCGTGGAGAGGACGAGCAGTACTTC; CDR3aa: CASSIDWGRGEDEQYF
j_gene: TRBJ2-5; d_gene: NA; len: 12; v_gene: TRBV29-1; abundance: NA; CDR3nt: TGCAGCGGGGGGAGGCAACAAGAGACCCAGTACTTC; CDR3aa: CSGGRQQETQYF
j_gene: TRBJ1-1; d_gene: TRBD1; len: 15; v_gene: TRBV5-5; abundance: NA; CDR3nt: TGTGCCAGCAGCCCCGGACAGGGGTTGAACACTGAAGCTTTCTTT; CDR3aa: CASSPGQGLNTEAFF
j_gene: TRBJ2-2; d_gene: NA; len: 15; v_gene: TRBV7-3; abundance: NA; CDR3nt: TGTGCCAGCAGGCCCGGGACCCACAACACCGGGGGGCTGTTTTTT; CDR3aa: CASRPGTHNTGGLFF
j_gene: TRBJ1-2; d_gene: TRBD1; len: 15; v_gene: TRBV19; abundance: NA; CDR3nt: TGTGCCTCCTCCGACCCCCAGGGGGCCGACTATGGCTACACCTTC; CDR3aa: CASSDPQGADYGYTF
j_gene: TRBJ2-7; d_gene: NA; len: 15; v_gene: TRBV6-5; abundance: NA; CDR3nt: TGTGCCAGCAGTTACTCCTCTAATGGGCCTTGGGAGCAGTACTTC; CDR3aa: CASSYSSNGPWEQYF
j_gene: TRBJ2-7; d_gene: NA; len: 16; v_gene: TRBV15; abundance: NA; CDR3nt: TGTGCCACCAGCAGACAACCCCAGCTCCAGCGCTACGAGCAGTACTTC; CDR3aa: CATSRQPQLQRYEQYF
j_gene: TRBJ1-6; d_gene: NA; len: 17; v_gene: TRBV28; abundance: NA; CDR3nt: TGTGCCAGCAGTTTGCCCCGTTCAGGGGTTTCAGGGTCACCCCTCCACTTT; CDR3aa: CASSLPRSGVSGSPLHF
j_gene: TRBJ2-1; d_gene: NA; len: 15; v_gene: TRBV14; abundance: NA; CDR3nt: TGTGCCAGCAGCCAAGTAGGGGGGTTACCTAAGGAGCAGTTCTTC; CDR3aa: CASSQVGGLPKEQFF
j_gene: TRBJ1-2; d_gene: NA; len: 15; v_gene: TRBV7-3; abundance: few; CDR3nt: TGTGCCAGCAGTTTATCATATGGGGCTAACTATGGCTACACCTTC; CDR3aa: CASSLSYGANYGYTF
j_gene: TRBJ2-7; d_gene: NA; len: 18; v_gene: TRBV4-3; abundance: NA; CDR3nt: TGCGCCAGCAGCCAAGAATCAGAGGGAGGAGGGTCCTCCTACGAGCAGTACTTC; CDR3aa: CASSQESEGGGSSYEQYF
j_gene: TRBJ1-3; d_gene: NA; len: 15; v_gene: TRBV5-8; abundance: NA; CDR3nt: TGTGCCAGCAGCTCGGACGCCAGCTCTGGAAACACCATATATTTT; CDR3aa: CASSSDASSGNTIYF
j_gene: TRBJ1-6; d_gene: NA; len: 12; v_gene: TRBV6-5; abundance: NA; CDR3nt: TGTGCCAGCGGGGAGGGTGATTCACCCCTCCACTTT; CDR3aa: CASGEGDSPLHF
j_gene: TRBJ1-1; d_gene: NA; len: 14; v_gene: TRBV5-5; abundance: NA; CDR3nt: TGTGCCAGCAGCTTGGAGTGGGGAGGGGCTGAAGCTTTCTTT; CDR3aa: CASSLEWGGAEAFF
j_gene: TRBJ1-1; d_gene: NA; len: 14; v_gene: TRBV5-1; abundance: NA; CDR3nt: TGCGCCAGCGGACCCGGCACAGAGAACACTGAAGCTTTCTTT; CDR3aa: CASGPGTENTEAFF
j_gene: TRBJ1-3; d_gene: NA; len: 14; v_gene: TRBV7-3; abundance: NA; CDR3nt: TGTGCCAGCAGCTTCGAGAAATTTGGAAACACCATATATTTT; CDR3aa: CASSFEKFGNTIYF
j_gene: TRBJ2-1; d_gene: NA; len: 15; v_gene: TRBV7-3; abundance: NA; CDR3nt: TGTGCCAGCAGCCCCTCGAGCCTAGTGGGTAATGAGCAGTTCTTC; CDR3aa: CASSPSSLVGNEQFF
j_gene: TRBJ1-3; d_gene: TRBD1; len: 15; v_gene: TRBV18; abundance: NA; CDR3nt: TGTGCCAGCTCACCTGACAGGGACTCTGGAAACACCATATATTTT; CDR3aa: CASSPDRDSGNTIYF
j_gene: TRBJ1-6; d_gene: TRBD1; len: 15; v_gene: TRBV28; abundance: NA; CDR3nt: TGTGCCTCGCAGGGGGCTTCTTCCTATAATTCACCCCTCCACTTT; CDR3aa: CASQGASSYNSPLHF
j_gene: TRBJ1-2; d_gene: NA; len: 12; v_gene: TRBV6-6; abundance: NA; CDR3nt: TGTGCCAGCACTTCGGGAATTTATGGCTACACCTTC; CDR3aa: CASTSGIYGYTF
j_gene: TRBJ1-3; d_gene: NA; len: 14; v_gene: TRBV28; abundance: NA; CDR3nt: TGTGCCAGCAGTTTAGGATACTCTGGAAACACCATATATTTT; CDR3aa: CASSLGYSGNTIYF
j_gene: TRBJ2-1; d_gene: TRBD1; len: 14; v_gene: TRBV19; abundance: NA; CDR3nt: TGTGCCAGTAGTCCCGGGACAGTACACAATGAGCAGTTCTTC; CDR3aa: CASSPGTVHNEQFF
j_gene: TRBJ2-3; d_gene: NA; len: 15; v_gene: TRBV4-2; abundance: NA; CDR3nt: TGTGCCAGCAGCCAAGGTACAGCCCGCACAGATACGCAGTATTTT; CDR3aa: CASSQGTARTDTQYF
j_gene: TRBJ1-2; d_gene: NA; len: 13; v_gene: TRBV7-9; abundance: once; CDR3nt: TGTGCCAGCAGCTTATCGAGAAGCGGGAGAAACACCTTC; CDR3aa: CASSLSRSGRNTF
j_gene: TRBJ2-7; d_gene: TRBD1; len: 15; v_gene: TRBV6-1; abundance: NA; CDR3nt: TGTGCCAGCAGGGCGGGACAGGGGACCTTCTACGAGCAGTACTTC; CDR3aa: CASRAGQGTFYEQYF
j_gene: TRBJ2-3; d_gene: NA; len: 15; v_gene: TRBV9; abundance: NA; CDR3nt: TGTGCCAGCAGCGTAGGTAGCGGTGGCACAGATACGCAGTATTTT; CDR3aa: CASSVGSGGTDTQYF
j_gene: TRBJ1-5; d_gene: TRBD1; len: 13; v_gene: TRBV15; abundance: once; CDR3nt: TGTGCCACCAGCAAGGGACAGATTCAGCCCCAGCATTTT; CDR3aa: CATSKGQIQPQHF
j_gene: TRBJ1-3; d_gene: NA; len: 17; v_gene: TRBV7-8; abundance: NA; CDR3nt: TGTGCCAGCAGCCCCTACAGGGTGGGTGGTTCTGGAAACACCATATATTTT; CDR3aa: CASSPYRVGGSGNTIYF
j_gene: TRBJ2-3; d_gene: NA; len: 11; v_gene: TRBV2; abundance: once; CDR3nt: TGTGCCAGCAGTCTCACAGATACGCAGTATTTT; CDR3aa: CASSLTDTQYF
j_gene: TRBJ2-1; d_gene: NA; len: 16; v_gene: TRBV30; abundance: NA; CDR3nt: TGTGCCTGGGATAGCGGAGCAGGGAGCTCCTACAATGAGCAGTTCTTC; CDR3aa: CAWDSGAGSSYNEQFF
j_gene: TRBJ2-1; d_gene: NA; len: 14; v_gene: TRBV19; abundance: NA; CDR3nt: TGTGCCAGTAGTCCTCTGGGGTCCTACAATGAGCAGTTCTTC; CDR3aa: CASSPLGSYNEQFF
j_gene: TRBJ2-1; d_gene: NA; len: 14; v_gene: TRBV7-7; abundance: NA; CDR3nt: TGTGCTAGCAGCTTAGAAGTAGGGAGCGATGAGCAGTTCTTC; CDR3aa: CASSLEVGSDEQFF
j_gene: TRBJ1-1; d_gene: NA; len: 14; v_gene: TRBV7-2; abundance: NA; CDR3nt: TGTGCCAGCACCCTAAGGGGAGGGGAGTCTGAAGCTTTCTTT; CDR3aa: CASTLRGGESEAFF
j_gene: TRBJ1-3; d_gene: TRBD1; len: 16; v_gene: TRBV18; abundance: NA; CDR3nt: TGTGCCAGCTCACGAGACTCGACAGGGGTTGGAAACACCATATATTTT; CDR3aa: CASSRDSTGVGNTIYF
j_gene: TRBJ1-1; d_gene: NA; len: 12; v_gene: TRBV14; abundance: NA; CDR3nt: TGTGCCAGCAGCCAAGAGGAACTCGAAGCTTTCTTT; CDR3aa: CASSQEELEAFF
j_gene: TRBJ2-3; d_gene: TRBD2; len: 19; v_gene: TRBV29-1; abundance: once; CDR3nt: TGCAGCGTTGAAGATCTGGGTCTAGCGGGGGGGCTGGGCACAGATACGCAGTATTTT; CDR3aa: CSVEDLGLAGGLGTDTQYF
j_gene: TRBJ2-2; d_gene: NA; len: 15; v_gene: TRBV30; abundance: NA; CDR3nt: TGTGCCTGGAGTGCGTGGGGGGCGCAACTCGGGGAGCTGTTTTTT; CDR3aa: CAWSAWGAQLGELFF
j_gene: TRBJ1-1; d_gene: NA; len: 13; v_gene: TRBV27; abundance: NA; CDR3nt: TGTGCCAGCAGTCTACAGTTGAACACTGAAGCTTTCTTT; CDR3aa: CASSLQLNTEAFF
j_gene: TRBJ2-7; d_gene: NA; len: 13; v_gene: TRBV18; abundance: NA; CDR3nt: TGTGCCAGCTCACCAGCTTCTGGGGACGAGCAGTACTTC; CDR3aa: CASSPASGDEQYF
j_gene: TRBJ1-1; d_gene: NA; len: 15; v_gene: TRBV7-8; abundance: NA; CDR3nt: TGTGCCAGCAGCCCCCGAGGCCGTGGGGGCACTGAAGCTTTCTTT; CDR3aa: CASSPRGRGGTEAFF
j_gene: TRBJ2-5; d_gene: TRBD2; len: 16; v_gene: TRBV28; abundance: NA; CDR3nt: TGTGCCAGCACCATAGCGGGGGCCGGGGGGAGAGAGACCCAGTACTTC; CDR3aa: CASTIAGAGGRETQYF
j_gene: TRBJ2-7; d_gene: NA; len: 14; v_gene: TRBV7-2; abundance: NA; CDR3nt: TGTGCCAGCAGCTTAGATCGGGGTCCCTACGAGCAGTACTTC; CDR3aa: CASSLDRGPYEQYF
j_gene: TRBJ1-4; d_gene: NA; len: 17; v_gene: TRBV11-2; abundance: few; CDR3nt: TGTGCCAGCAGCTTCCGCCGAGGGACGGCAACTAATGAAAAACTGTTTTTT; CDR3aa: CASSFRRGTATNEKLFF
j_gene: TRBJ1-4; d_gene: TRBD1; len: 14; v_gene: TRBV7-9; abundance: few; CDR3nt: TGTGCCAGCAGTTCCCGGGACAGGGGTGAAAAACTGTTTTTT; CDR3aa: CASSSRDRGEKLFF
j_gene: TRBJ2-7; d_gene: NA; len: 15; v_gene: TRBV4-1; abundance: NA; CDR3nt: TGCGCCAGCAGCCAAGATCTTAACAGCCCCTACGAGCAGTACTTC; CDR3aa: CASSQDLNSPYEQYF
j_gene: TRBJ1-2; d_gene: NA; len: 15; v_gene: TRBV10-3; abundance: NA; CDR3nt: TGTGCCATCAGTGAGTCAGCACAGGGCAGCTATGGCTACACCTTC; CDR3aa: CAISESAQGSYGYTF
j_gene: TRBJ1-1; d_gene: NA; len: 14; v_gene: TRBV28; abundance: NA; CDR3nt: TGTGCCAGCGGACGTGGGGGCGGGAACACTGAAGCTTTCTTT; CDR3aa: CASGRGGGNTEAFF
j_gene: TRBJ1-3; d_gene: TRBD1; len: 15; v_gene: TRBV6-1; abundance: NA; CDR3nt: TGTGCCAGCAGGCAACAGGGGGGCTCTGGAAACACCATATATTTT; CDR3aa: CASRQQGGSGNTIYF
j_gene: TRBJ2-1; d_gene: TRBD2; len: 16; v_gene: TRBV5-4; abundance: NA; CDR3nt: TGTGCCAGCAGCTTGGGGTTAGCGGGGGGGACCCATGAGCAGTTCTTC; CDR3aa: CASSLGLAGGTHEQFF
j_gene: TRBJ1-5; d_gene: TRBD1; len: 15; v_gene: TRBV7-2; abundance: NA; CDR3nt: TGTGCCAGCAGCTTAGGGGGACAGATGTTTCAGCCCCAGCATTTT; CDR3aa: CASSLGGQMFQPQHF